This T cell receptor beta chain was identified in a study of spatial heterogeneity in lung cancer. Study-wide context: Within raw reads, each unique TCR and UMI combination appeared on average more than ten times.

Between the trimmed V and J ends, which lost 5 bases and 0 bases, there was a span of 11 bases. This CDR3 is built from 14 residues. Per germline, CDR1 DFQATT and CDR2 SNEGSKA (reference sequence). Every cDNA TCR molecule received its own unique molecular identifier. Each CDR3 protein is one row after TCRdb ran MiXCR on the 5' RACE reads. The sample has over 5,000 distinct CDR3 sequences; 2.9% are singletons. The sample's time point: sample taken at primary tumor resection. The donor group consisted of under 90 patients who had untreated, early-stage non-small cell lung cancer. Unsorted samples of tumor, nontumor lung or frozen PBMC had their whole RNA sequenced. Many counts were recorded for this clonotype.

The TCR comes from a male donor with early-stage non-small cell lung cancer. The chain joins TRBV20-1 to TRBJ1-3; D gene ambiguous. The sample here was normal lung tissue next to the tumor, taken at surgery. The CDR3 reads CSALKEYSGNTIYF. CDR3 nucleotide sequence: TGCAGTGCTCTTAAGGAGTACTCTGGAAACACCATATATTTT.